A selection of T cell receptor beta chains follows, all from one sample in a study of blood T cell repertoires in COVID-19. TCRdb keeps only in-frame clones here, not all; method: immunoSEQ multiplex PCR. Seen here are roughly 140,000 clones, 80% to 90% observed once, and the top ten hold about 11%. Sequenced material: peripheral blood. Receptors were obtained from an elderly woman with acute or convalescent COVID-19. Both conserved end residues are part of each CDR3. A D gene is named only where the DNA matches it firmly. Rows may omit the clone size; those that give it use once, few, many or a size class.

13	TRBJ1-6	NA	NA	TRBV13	TGTGCCAGCAGCCCGACCAGGGGTTCACCCCTCCACTTT	CASSPTRGSPLHF
17	TRBJ1-1	NA	NA	TRBV10-3	TGTGCCACCAGTGACCTATGGGGGGACCCCCAGAACACTGAAGCTTTCTTT	CATSDLWGDPQNTEAFF
11	TRBJ1-1	NA	NA	TRBV5-1	TGCGCCAGCAGGACAGGTCCTGAAGCTTTCTTT	CASRTGPEAFF
14	TRBJ1-5	TRBD1	NA	TRBV2	TGTGCCAGCATGGACAGGGATCTAGGCCAGCCCCAGCATTTT	CASMDRDLGQPQHF
13	TRBJ1-4	NA	NA	TRBV18	TGTGCCACCAGCGGATCAACTAATGAAAAACTGTTTTTT	CATSGSTNEKLFF
16	TRBJ1-2	TRBD1	NA	TRBV30	TGTGCCTGGAGTGAAGGACAGGGGGCTCTTGGCTATGGCTACACCTTC	CAWSEGQGALGYGYTF
13	TRBJ1-1	NA	NA	TRBV7-2	TGTGCCAGCAGCTTTAGGGGAACACTTGAAGCTTTCTTT	CASSFRGTLEAFF
15	TRBJ1-4	NA	NA	TRBV5-1	TGCGCCAGCAGCTTTTCCGGGACTGACGATGAAAAACTGTTTTTT	CASSFSGTDDEKLFF
15	TRBJ1-3	TRBD1	NA	TRBV7-9	TGTGCCAGCAGCTTAGGACAGGGTCCTGGAAACACCATATATTTT	CASSLGQGPGNTIYF
15	TRBJ2-7	TRBD1	NA	TRBV18	TGTGCCAGCTCACCAATGGACAGGGGGACGGACGAGCAGTACTTC	CASSPMDRGTDEQYF
13	TRBJ2-1	TRBD1	NA	TRBV29-1	TGCAGCGTACCCGGACAGGGGGCGGTTGAGCAGTTCTTC	CSVPGQGAVEQFF
14	TRBJ1-5	NA	NA	TRBV30	TGTGCCTGGAGTGGTAGGAAAGGGCGGGAGCCCCAGCATTTT	CAWSGRKGREPQHF
15	TRBJ1-1	NA	NA	TRBV5-5	TGTGCCAGCACCATCTTCGAAGGGAGGGACACTGAAGCTTTCTTT	CASTIFEGRDTEAFF
13	TRBJ1-4	NA	few	TRBV12-3/TRBV12-4	TGTGCCAGCAGTTTAGCAGGGGTCGAAAAACTGTTTTTT	CASSLAGVEKLFF
15	TRBJ1-6	NA	NA	TRBV7-2	TGTGCCAGCAGCTTATTTGGGCAGAATAATTCACCCCTCCACTTT	CASSLFGQNNSPLHF
15	TRBJ1-6	NA	few	TRBV7-2	TGTGCCAGCAGCTTAATAGGGCTCGGGGATTCACCCCTCCACTTT	CASSLIGLGDSPLHF
15	TRBJ1-2	TRBD1	NA	TRBV7-2	TGTGCCAGCAGCCCAGGGGGGTTGTATAAGGGTGGCTACACCTTC	CASSPGGLYKGGYTF
16	TRBJ2-5	TRBD2	few	TRBV30	TGTGCCTGGAGGTCCATAGCGGGGGGGCCTCAAGAGACCCAGTACTTC	CAWRSIAGGPQETQYF
18	TRBJ1-1	TRBD1	once	TRBV2	TGTGCCAGCCTCCGAATCAGGACGTTTGGGACAGGCACCACTGAAGCTTTCTTT	CASLRIRTFGTGTTEAFF
14	TRBJ1-5	NA	NA	TRBV19	TGTGCCAGTAGTATTAGATATAGCAATCAGCCCCAGCATTTT	CASSIRYSNQPQHF
16	TRBJ2-1	TRBD2	NA	TRBV7-2	TGTGCCAGCAGCGTGAGGCCTTCAGCTAGCGGGGGGCTGGTATTCTTC	CASSVRPSASGGLVFF
15	TRBJ2-2	NA	NA	TRBV6-2/TRBV6-3	TGTGCCAGCAGTAGAGGACAGCTTCTATCCGGGGAGCTGTTTTTT	CASSRGQLLSGELFF
15	TRBJ1-2	NA	NA	TRBV4-1	TGCGCCAGCAGCCAAGACTCGCGGGGGATGTATGGCTACACCTTC	CASSQDSRGMYGYTF
17	TRBJ1-1	NA	NA	TRBV18	TGTGCCAGCTCACCACTATCTGTCCGGGGATCGAACACTGAAGCTTTCTTT	CASSPLSVRGSNTEAFF
13	TRBJ1-2	NA	NA	TRBV30	TGTGCCTGGAGCGGGGGGGCGCGTTATGGCTACACCTTC	CAWSGGARYGYTF
16	TRBJ1-2	NA	once	TRBV7-3	TGTGCCAGCAGCCCCCGAAATAGCGGGACTAACTATGGCTACACCTTC	CASSPRNSGTNYGYTF
14	TRBJ2-5	NA	NA	TRBV3-1/TRBV3-2	TGTGCCAGCAGCCGGATCGGGGGTCAAGAGACCCAGTACTTC	CASSRIGGQETQYF
14	TRBJ1-2	NA	NA	TRBV19	TGTGCCAGTAGTCCTTCTGTGGTCGGCTATGGCTACACCTTC	CASSPSVVGYGYTF
15	TRBJ1-2	TRBD1	NA	TRBV5-1	TGCGCCAGCAGCTTGGAGGGACAGTTTCACTATGGCTACACCTTC	CASSLEGQFHYGYTF
14	TRBJ2-7	NA	once	TRBV29-1	TGCAGCGCAAAAGGGGGAGATATCCTCTACGAGCAGTACTTC	CSAKGGDILYEQYF
15	TRBJ2-1	NA	NA	TRBV3-1/TRBV3-2	TGTGCCAGCAGCCAAGATATCAGGGCCTACAATGAGCAGTTCTTC	CASSQDIRAYNEQFF
14	TRBJ2-5	TRBD2	NA	TRBV5-1	TGCGCCAGCAGCCCTACTAGCGGGGGTGAGACCCAGTACTTC	CASSPTSGGETQYF
14	TRBJ1-1	TRBD1	NA	TRBV2	TGTGCCAGCAGTAAGACAGGGCCGAACACTGAAGCTTTCTTT	CASSKTGPNTEAFF
14	TRBJ1-4	TRBD1	NA	TRBV7-2	TGTGCCAGCAGGCGGACAGGGTTTAATGAAAAACTGTTTTTT	CASRRTGFNEKLFF
15	TRBJ1-4	TRBD1	once	TRBV19	TGTGCCAGTAGTGCCACAGGGGCCCTCAATGAAAAACTGTTTTTT	CASSATGALNEKLFF
13	TRBJ2-7	TRBD1	NA	TRBV19	TGTGCCAGTAAGCAGGGACAGGGCTACGAGCAGTACTTC	CASKQGQGYEQYF
14	TRBJ1-2	TRBD1	NA	TRBV7-9	TGTGCCAGCAGTCAGGACAGGGGCCCCTATGGCTACACCTTC	CASSQDRGPYGYTF
13	TRBJ2-1	TRBD2	once	TRBV7-3	TGTGCCAGCAGCTTGCTAGCGGGTAATGAGCAGTTCTTC	CASSLLAGNEQFF
14	TRBJ1-4	TRBD1	NA	TRBV2	TGTGCCAGCAGTCAACAGGGGGCAAGGGAAAAACTGTTTTTT	CASSQQGAREKLFF
14	TRBJ2-7	TRBD1	NA	TRBV5-1	TGCGCCAGCAGCTCCACAGGGGGCGAATACGAGCAGTACTTC	CASSSTGGEYEQYF